Below, 10 T cell receptor beta chains from the same sample are listed, as sequenced in a study of tumor-infiltrating lymphocytes in primary liver carcinoma (dated by TCRdb to about 2017). Reads for this sample came from an Illumina HiSeq 2500. Using a constant-region primer and ProtoScript II reverse transcriptase, TCRbeta-specific cDNA was reverse-transcribed from roughly 460 ng total RNA. Construction of the TCRbeta libraries relied on three nested rounds of multiplex PCR, following a slightly modified ARM-PCR procedure. Each of the first two PCR rounds ran for roughly 9 cycles and used multiplex TRBV1-TRBV30 forward primers together with a Cbeta reverse primer. Clones were called with MiXCR by TCRdb after fastp trimmed the public reads at Q25, and only in-frame beta chains were retained. One record per CDR3 amino acid sequence lists the most common genes and DNA. The sample table lists around 330,000 distinct CDR3 sequences, less than 75% of them with a count of one. The leading ten clones occupy roughly 8.9% of the sample.

Blood RNA was extracted from unsorted whole blood using TRIzol reagent, and germline DNA was obtained with the DNeasy Blood & Tissue kit. Source material: peripheral blood. These receptors originate from a middle-aged man with primary liver carcinoma and hepatitis B virus infection.

The rearrangement uses TRBV29-1 and TRBJ1-1; 7 bases align to TRBD1. Per germline, CDR1 SQVTM and CDR2 ANQGSEA. The CDR3 covers 14 residues. The CDR3 is CRPQGDRENTEAFF. CDR3 bases: TGCAGGCCTCAGGGGGACAGAGAGAACACTGAAGCTTTCTTT.

With respect to this clonotype: Germline is not matched at one junction end, which may reflect a read error. The rearrangement uses TRBV4-1 and TRBJ2-1; 8 bases line up with TRBD2. The CDR3 covers 18 residues. Germline assignment: CDR1 MGHRA and CDR2 YSYEKL. CDR3 loop: CASNQMDLGLAGYNERFF. The CDR3 DNA reads as TGCGCCAGCAACCAAATGGATCTCGGGCTAGCGGGCTACAATGAGCGGTTCTTC.

The gene calls are TRBV28 and TRBJ1-1, with TRBD1 matching over 7 bases. The CDR3 spans 14 residues. V shed 7 bases, J shed 4 bases, and the junction held 9 bases outside the gene matches. CDR1 MDHEN and CDR2 SYDVKM come from the germline V gene. CDR3 amino acids: CASILDRVRTEAFF. In DNA, the CDR3 is TGTGCCAGCATCCTCGACAGGGTGCGCACTGAAGCTTTCTTT.

On this clonotype itself: The junction departs from germline at one end; a sequencing error may be responsible. V usage is TRBV5-4 and J usage is TRBJ2-5, with D hard to call. The CDR3 loop spans 13 amino acids. CDR1 and CDR2 (germline): SGHNT, YYREEE (reference sequence). The DNA for the CDR3 is TGTGCCAGCGGCTTGGATAAGCGAGAGACCCAGTACTTC. It encodes CASGLDKRETQYF.

With regard to this clonotype: This may stem from a read error, because a much larger clone lies one nucleotide away. This rearrangement joins TRBV6-6 to TRBJ1-4, with no clear D. The CDR3 sequence is 15 residues long. Germline CDR1 MNHNY, CDR2 SVGAGI (reference sequence). The CDR3 DNA is TGTGTCAGCAGTCTATACAGAAGAAATAATGAAAAACTGTTTTTT. Translated, it gives CVSSLYRRNNEKLFF.

The chain recombines TRBV5-6 with TRBJ2-1, with D perhaps matching TRBD2 (6 bases). CDR3 length: 17 amino acids. The V end was cut by 3 bases, the J end by 6 bases, with 22 bases between. The germline CDR1 and CDR2 sequences are SGHDT and YYEEEE. CDR3 sequence: CASSSYAGTSGFNEQFF. The DNA of the CDR3 is TGTGCCAGCAGCTCCTATGCCGGGACCAGCGGGTTCAATGAGCAGTTCTTC.

A remark on this clonotype: Mismatch with germline at one junction end may stem from a read error. The chain links TRBV11-2 to TRBJ2-2; D is possibly TRBD2 (5 bases). Germline-derived CDR1 and CDR2 are SGHAT and FQNNGV. The CDR3 spans 13 residues. CDR3 nucleotides: TGTGCCAGGAGCGCACTCAGGACCGGGGAACTGTTTTTT. Translating it yields CARSALRTGELFF.

As for this clonotype: This may be a read error, as it is one base from a much larger clone. The chain is built from TRBV6-1 and TRBJ1-1, with no clear D. V lost 7 bases to trimming and J lost 3 bases, with 12 bases between them. Germline CDR1 reads MNHNS; CDR2 reads SASEGT. The CDR3 is 13 residues long. As DNA, the CDR3 is TGTGCCAGCACCAGCAATGGGGACACTGAAGCTTTCTTT. The encoded protein is CASTSNGDTEAFF.

This clonotype was observed at least ten times. The V call is TRBV29-1, the J call TRBJ1-6; D might be TRBD1 (5 bases). CDR3 length: 15 amino acids. CDR1 is SQVTM, CDR2 ANQGSEA, per germline. The ends were cut back, 4 bases at V and 9 bases at J, with 19 bases in the middle. This CDR3 reads CSVAKEAGCASPLHF. CDR3 nucleotide sequence: TGCAGCGTTGCAAAGGAGGCAGGGTGCGCTTCACCCCTCCACTTT.

This CDR3 reads CAGNSLGRIPPDTQYF. DNA of the CDR3: TGCGCCGGCAACTCTTTAGGGCGGATCCCTCCAGATACGCAGTATTTT. The rearrangement joins TRBV10-2 to TRBJ2-3, with D uncertain. The CDR3 has 16 residues. V was shortened by 11 bases and J by 4 bases, with 25 bases between the two germline ends. Germline loops: CDR1 WSHSY, CDR2 SAAADI.